These 14 T cell receptor beta chains were sequenced from one sample in a study of brain T cells in children with intractable seizures. Method: immunoSEQ multiplex PCR; TCRdb's copy keeps in-frame clones and lacks some. The top ten hold 5% to 7.5% of the sample, which has tens of thousands of clones, 90% to 95% seen once. The sequenced sample was peripheral blood, obtained at surgery. Receptors originate from a boy younger than 18 with focal cortical dysplasia and intractable seizures.

V gene TRBV2 combines with J gene TRBJ1-5; TRBD1 might be the D (5 bases). The V and J ends lost 5 bases and 3 bases respectively, with 17 bases between them. The CDR3 loop spans 16 amino acids. CDR1 is SNHLY and CDR2 is FYNNEI in the germline V gene. CDR3 in amino acids: CASSRSRQTNNQPQHF. The DNA for the CDR3 is TGTGCCAGCAGTCGGAGTCGACAGACGAACAATCAGCCCCAGCATTTT.

The chain combines TRBV27 with TRBJ1-1; D remains ambiguous. The CDR3 loop spans 13 amino acids. Per the germline V gene, CDR1 is MNHEY and CDR2 is SMNVEV (reference sequence). V was trimmed by 4 bases and J by 1 base, leaving 7 bases between them. The CDR3 DNA is TGTGCCAGCAGTTACTACTGGAACACTGAAGCTTTCTTT. It encodes CASSYYWNTEAFF.

As DNA, the CDR3 is TGTGCCAGCAGCGGACAGGGATACACGCGTAGTACGCAGTATTTT. Translation gives CASSGQGYTRSTQYF. The rearrangement links TRBV2 to TRBJ2-3; TRBD1 matches at 8 bases. This CDR3 has 15 residues. The J segment lost 8 bases and the V segment lost 6 bases, leaving 13 bases of the junction unmatched. Germline assignment: CDR1 SNHLY and CDR2 FYNNEI.

The chain links TRBV3-1 (or the pseudogene TRBV3-2) to TRBJ2-3; 8 nucleotides line up with TRBD2. The trim removed 3 bases at V and 5 bases at J, leaving 7 bases unmatched. Germline V gene data show CDR1 as LGHDT and CDR2 as YNNKEL (reference sequence). This CDR3 region has 15 residues. As DNA, the CDR3 is TGTGCCAGCAGCCAGACAGCGGGAGTTAGAGATACGCAGTATTTT. It encodes CASSQTAGVRDTQYF.

The chain is built from TRBV7-2 and TRBJ1-5; D is undetermined. Germline V CDR1 and CDR2: SGHTA, FQGNSA. CDR3 length equals 12 residues. V lost 4 bases to trimming and J lost 9 bases, with 10 bases between them. In DNA form, the CDR3 reads TGTGCCAGCAGCTCAGGTTTAGGGCCCCAGCATTTT. Protein product: CASSSGLGPQHF.

J is TRBJ1-6 and V is TRBV5-1; TRBD1 matches 9 bases. The germline gives CDR1 SGHRS, CDR2 YFSETQ. This CDR3 is 15 amino acids long. The V and J ends lost 4 bases and 6 bases, in that order; junction bases with no gene match: 5. This chain's CDR3 is CASSPRTGVNSPLHF. For the CDR3, the DNA is TGCGCCAGCAGCCCCCGGACAGGGGTTAATTCACCCCTCCACTTT. The full variable domain, its missing parts supplied by reference TRBV5-1 and TRBJ1-6, is KAGVTQTPRYLIKTRGQQVTLSCSPISGHRSVSWYQQTPGQGLQFLFEYFSETQRNKGNFPGRFSGRQFSNSRSEMNVSTLELGDSALYLCASSPRTGVNSPLHFGNGTRLTVT.

J is TRBJ1-1 and V is TRBV3-1 (or the pseudogene TRBV3-2); D remains ambiguous. The V end was cut by 2 bases, the J end by 0 bases, with 4 bases between. This CDR3 contains 13 residues. Germline CDR1 and CDR2: LGHDT and YNNKEL (reference sequence). The CDR3: CASSQRVNTEAFF. As DNA, the CDR3 is TGTGCCAGCAGCCAAAGGGTGAACACTGAAGCTTTCTTT.

In its sample, this clone was seen once. V gene TRBV5-1 combines with J gene TRBJ1-1; D not resolved. The length of the CDR3 is 14 residues. CDR1 and CDR2 (germline): SGHRS, YFSETQ. V dropped 0 bases and J dropped 3 bases, with 9 bases sitting between them. The CDR3 reads CASSLAGRDTEAFF. The CDR3 region has the DNA TGCGCCAGCAGCTTGGCCGGACGGGACACTGAAGCTTTCTTT.

The J gene is TRBJ2-3, the V gene TRBV3-1 (or the pseudogene TRBV3-2); TRBD1 is a possible D gene (5 bases). Germline CDR1 and CDR2: LGHDT and YNNKEL (reference sequence). Trimming removed 5 bases from V and 1 base from J, with 16 bases in between. CDR3 size: 16 residues. CDR3 coding DNA: TGTGCCAGCAGCGACCCAGGGCAGATAGGCACAGATACGCAGTATTTT. This sequence encodes CASSDPGQIGTDTQYF.

The count of this clone is one. The gene calls are TRBV28 and TRBJ2-7, with no clear D. V was trimmed by 2 bases and J by 6 bases, leaving 14 bases between them. From germline, CDR1 is MDHEN and CDR2 SYDVKM. The CDR3 has 14 amino acids. CDR3 residues: CASSLRMGSREQYV. The CDR3 DNA reads TGTGCCAGCAGTTTAAGGATGGGGTCTCGCGAGCAGTACGTC.

The count of this clone is one. The rearrangement links TRBV5-1 to TRBJ2-3; D remains unclear. V was clipped by 6 bases and J by 6 bases, with 11 bases between them. Germline V lookup: CDR1 SGHRS, CDR2 YFSETQ. CDR3 length: 12 residues. The CDR3 sequence is CASTLPADTQYF. In DNA, the CDR3 is TGCGCCAGCACCCTCCCGGCTGATACGCAGTATTTT.

V usage is TRBV12-5 and J usage is TRBJ2-3; D might be TRBD1 or TRBD2, each matching 6 bases. With 7 bases removed from V and 0 bases from J, the gap between germline ends came to 20 bases. The V gene's germline CDR1 is LGHNT and CDR2 FRNRAP. This CDR3 has 17 amino acids. CDR3 amino acids: CASVKVGGHMSTDTQYF. For the CDR3, the DNA is TGTGCTAGTGTCAAAGTCGGGGGACACATGAGCACAGATACGCAGTATTTT.

V is TRBV5-5 and J is TRBJ1-1, with D tentatively TRBD1 (5 bases). Germline loops: CDR1 SGHKS, CDR2 YYEKEE (reference sequence). V was shortened by 5 bases and J by 4 bases, with 12 bases between the two germline ends. This CDR3 contains 13 residues. DNA of the CDR3: TGTGCCAGCAGTTCGGGACCGATCACTGAAGCTTTCTTT. Protein: CASSSGPITEAFF. The entire variable domain, with the rest obtained from reference TRBV5-5 and TRBJ1-1, is as follows: DAGVTQSPTHLIKTRGQQVTLRCSPISGHKSVSWYQQVLGQGPQFIFQYYEKEERGRGNFPDRFSARQFPNYSSELNVNALLLGDSALYLCASSSGPITEAFFGQGTRLTVV.

The chain couples TRBV24-1 to TRBJ2-2, with D hard to call. The CDR3 runs to 12 residues. V lost 5 bases and J 3 bases, leaving 3 bases between the germline ends. Germline loops: CDR1 KGHDR, CDR2 SFDVKD. Here the CDR3 DNA reads TGTGCCACCAGTGTTTACACCGGGGAGCTGTTTTTT. It specifies CATSVYTGELFF.